The present T cell receptor (beta chain) was sequenced within a study of T-cell reconstitution after alpha-beta-depleted transplantation in children. Study-wide results and caveats: Several patients had high TCRbeta diversity at day 60; it came from surviving recipient T cells and thymic progenitors. Among T cells one year after transplant, newly produced cells accounted for most counts and diversity. By about two months after transplant, alpha-beta T cells reportedly arose from several hundred graft clones that had expanded.

Unique molecular identifiers were built into the TCRbeta library. One entry per CDR3 protein results from TCRdb running MiXCR on the PCR reads. This table has roughly 570,000 distinct CDR3 sequences, around 27% appearing once. As for this clonotype: The antigen is undetermined.

The CDR3 is 15 residues long. The germline V and J ends were trimmed by 6 bases and 3 bases, with 18 bases remaining between them. Germline V lookup: CDR1 MNHNS, CDR2 SASEGT. The gene calls are TRBV6-1 and TRBJ2-7; D could derive from TRBD1 or TRBD2 (5 bases each). The specimen comprised PBMCs, sampled before TCRalphabeta/CD19-depleted stem cell transplant. This TCR derives from a boy under two years old with Wiskott-Aldrich syndrome, due to receive a stem cell transplant. DNA of the CDR3: TGTGCCAGCAGGTTGGGGGTTGGCAGGGACTACGAGCAGTACTTC. Its translation is CASRLGVGRDYEQYF.